Below, one T cell receptor beta chain is given with its context. As handled by the study authors: Amplifying reference gene primers gave estimates of nucleated cell counts. The protocol was immunoSEQ multiplex PCR, while the TCRdb copy is restricted to in-frame clones and leaves out a portion. V, J and clone size were drawn from that table, and D and trimming were deduced from the DNA. Among roughly 100,000 clones listed, around 87% were seen once. The CDR3 has 13 residues. Germline V lookup: CDR1 MNHEY, CDR2 SMNVEV (reference sequence). V dropped 3 bases and J dropped 4 bases, with 7 bases sitting between them. This entry comes from a study of blood T cell repertoires in COVID-19. Whole-study context: COVID-19 samples from acute and convalescent phases originated in the United States, Italy and Spain. The cDNA or gDNA used as material had been derived from T cells, B-cell-depleted T cells, or PBMCs.

The chain couples TRBV27 to TRBJ2-1; D is unclear. The sequenced sample was peripheral blood. The sequence was collected from a woman of 80 years or more with acute or convalescent COVID-19. The CDR3 DNA sequence: TGTGCCAGCAGTTTGGGCAGGTACAATGAGCAGTTCTTC. It codes for CASSLGRYNEQFF.